This T cell receptor (beta chain) stems from a study of molecular identifiers for immune sequencing clone quantification. Study observations and caveats: Jurkat TCR RNA that was spiked in from one cell was reportedly detectable among 950,000 to 1,000,000 naive cells.

It was from around 20,000 to 990,000 sorted cells, with 10%, 30% or 50% RNA, that naive CD8 libraries came. Naive CD8 T cells underwent sorting with the CD8+CD4-CCR7+CD45RA+ definition. Previously described methods and listed TCR primers were employed for the bulk TCR libraries. TCRdb reprocessed the PCR reads via MiXCR and lists one record per CDR3 protein. The sample holds under 650,000 distinct CDR3 sequences, less than 20% seen once. This clonotype appeared many times. Its cognate antigen is unknown. This CDR3 has 14 residues. Germline CDR1 reads LGHNA; CDR2 reads YSLEER. Deletions cut 0 bases from V and 9 bases from J, with 9 bases between.

The sequenced sample was naive CD8+ T cells from blood, with Jurkat cell RNA spiked in. The subset: FACS-sorted CD8+CD4-CCR7+CD45RA+ naive T cells. The rearrangement uses TRBV4-3 and TRBJ1-6; D uncertain. The sequence was collected from a human donor in good health. Some libraries in this study had Jurkat cell RNA spiked in. DNA for the CDR3: TGCGCCAGCAGCCAAGATAGGGAGCCTTCACCCCTCCACTTT. The encoded protein is CASSQDREPSPLHF.